This T cell receptor (beta chain) was captured by sequencing in a study of blood T cell repertoires in COVID-19. Study-wide context: Acute-phase and convalescent COVID-19 samples originated in the United States, Italy and Spain. PBMCs, B-cell-depleted T cells, or T cells were the source of the cDNA or gDNA that made up the material.

Participants came from about two dozen US areas, aged roughly 18 to 95 years. Grouping used clinical history reported by participants in a survey and questionnaire. Using immunoSEQ multiplex PCR, the repertoire was profiled, and TCRdb retains in-frame clones only, with some absent. The repertoire has over 130,000 clones, about 83% of them found once; the top ten carry about 3.4%. Trimming removed 4 bases at V and 3 bases at J, with 10 bases between. The CDR3 totals 13 residues. Germline values: CDR1 SGDLS, CDR2 YYNGEE. The chain uses TRBV9 and TRBJ1-1; D uncertain. Specimen: PBMCs or T cells enriched from blood (not recorded which). This TCR came from a woman in her 50s with acute COVID-19. This chain's CDR3 is CASSSRSDTEAFF. In DNA, the CDR3 is TGTGCCAGCAGCTCCCGTTCGGACACTGAAGCTTTCTTT.